The subject of this entry is one T cell receptor (beta chain). Its antigen has not been determined. There are no base qualities to consult, and no much larger clone falls within one base. The library was obtained by the immunoSEQ multiplex PCR assay. What TCRdb holds here is the immuneACCESS table cut down to in-frame rearrangements. Part of the clones is not present; checked against another copy, under half of the missing clones reflect an unresolved V gene, and the others are unexplained. Across this sample there are 70,000 to 95,000 clones, with around 90% seen only once. The top ten clones comprise around 0.45% of the sample. The CDR3 contains 15 residues, cysteine and phenylalanine counted. Of all the DNA, just the CDR3 is kept, 45 bases in frame from base 1. Here V drops 10 bases and J drops 1 base, and the junction holds 6 bases not matched to any gene. CDR1 and CDR2, looked up from the germline V gene (reference sequence), are LNHDA and SQIVND.

The data originate from a study of T cell changes during pregnancy in multiple sclerosis (dated by TCRdb to between 2018 and 2020). Some background on the complete study: In women with multiple sclerosis, the researchers looked at how the T cell repertoire shifted as pregnancy progressed.

This material consisted of CD4+ T cells from peripheral blood mononuclear cells, taken in the second trimester of pregnancy. The rearrangement joined TRBV19 to TRBJ1-6; TRBD1 lines up with 8 middle nucleotides. This clonotype was sampled from a female donor with multiple sclerosis, enrolled in a pregnancy study. The DNA is TGTGCCACAAGACAGGGGAGATCCTATAATTCACCCCTCCACTTT. This gives the protein CATRQGRSYNSPLHF. When the CDR3 is completed using the reference TRBV19 and TRBJ1-6 genes on either side, the full variable domain is DGGITQSPKYLFRKEGQNVTLSCEQNLNHDAMYWYRQDPGQGLRLIYYSQIVNDFQKGDIAEGYSVSREKKESFPLTVTSAQKNPTAFYLCATRQGRSYNSPLHFGNGTRLTVT.